One sample yielded the 6 T cell receptor beta chains listed below, sequenced in a study of blood T cell repertoires in COVID-19. TCRdb's table, derived via immunoSEQ multiplex PCR, lists solely in-frame clones and lacks some. The data hold a few hundred thousand clones, with 70% to 85% observed a single time. Sequenced sample: peripheral blood. The source is a human donor with COVID-19, enrolled during active disease. The donor label of this sample is uncertain.

The genes are TRBV6-4 and TRBJ2-2; 8 bases map to TRBD2. With V trimmed by 3 bases and J by 4 bases, 7 bases remained unmatched. In germline, CDR1 is MRHNA, CDR2 SNTAGT. The CDR3 has 16 amino acids. The DNA of the CDR3 is TGTGCCAGCAGTGATTACGGGAGGGCCGGCACCGGGGAGCTGTTTTTT. This sequence encodes CASSDYGRAGTGELFF.

The CDR3 DNA reads TGCGCCAGCAGCTTGGTTGCCGAGGGCTTAAGGAATGAGCAGTTCTTC. This codes for CASSLVAEGLRNEQFF. This chain connects TRBV5-1 to TRBJ2-1, with TRBD2 as a possible D gene (5 bases). Germline V gene data show CDR1 as SGHRS and CDR2 as YFSETQ. The CDR3 is 16 residues long. Trimming stripped 0 bases from V and 7 bases from J, with 17 bases between.

The chain links TRBV5-1 to TRBJ2-7; D perhaps matches TRBD2 (6 bases). This CDR3 is 15 amino acids long. The germline gives CDR1 SGHRS, CDR2 YFSETQ. V lost 2 bases and J lost 0, with 12 bases in between. CDR3 nucleotide sequence: TGCGCCAGCAGCTTACTCAGCGGGCTCTCCTACGAGCAGTACTTC. Protein: CASSLLSGLSYEQYF.

This chain links TRBV5-5 with TRBJ2-1, with 9 bases aligning to TRBD2. In germline, CDR1 is SGHKS, CDR2 YYEKEE (reference sequence). CDR3 length: 16 residues. With 0 bases clipped from V and 8 bases from J, the junction kept 9 bases outside the gene matches. DNA for the CDR3: TGTGCCAGCAGCTTGGGGCCGGGACTAGCTGGCCATGAGCAGTTCTTC. It yields the protein CASSLGPGLAGHEQFF.

This clone was counted a few times. This chain links TRBV29-1 with TRBJ1-1, with D possibly being TRBD1 (5 bases). V was shortened by 8 bases and J by 3 bases, with 16 bases between the two germline ends. CDR3 length: 13 residues. CDR1 is SQVTM, CDR2 ANQGSEA, per germline. The CDR3 loop reads CSHRTGGDTEAFF. CDR3 sequence (DNA): TGCAGCCACCGGACCGGAGGGGACACTGAAGCTTTCTTT.

This sequence joins TRBV18 and TRBJ1-1; 8 nucleotides match TRBD1. V trimming: 4 bases; J trimming: 1 base; junction bases outside the gene matches: 5. This CDR3 is 15 amino acids long. Germline CDR1 is KGHSH and CDR2 is LQKENI. The DNA of the CDR3 is TGTGCCAGCTCACTGGGACAGGTGGGGAACACTGAAGCTTTCTTT. It encodes CASSLGQVGNTEAFF.